What follows are 12 T cell receptor beta chains derived from one specimen sequenced in a study of cytomegalovirus exposure and HLA in healthy donors (dated by TCRdb to the late 2010s). The library came from the immunoSEQ multiplex PCR assay. In its TCRdb copy, this immuneACCESS table keeps in-frame sequences only and misses some clones. Where compared with another copy, unresolved V genes explain less than half of these, and the others have no known cause. Within this sample are about 170,000 clones, with around nine tenths of them counted one time only. The ten largest clones capture 2% to 3% of the sample. The specimen was PBMCs. Receptors originate from a man younger than 30 in good health and CMV-seropositive.

V and J are TRBV11-2 and TRBJ2-7, with 7 bases lining up with TRBD1. Trimming cost V 1 base and J 3 bases; bases outside gene matches: 3. Germline V gene sequence: CDR1 SGHAT, CDR2 FQNNGV. The CDR3 is made up of 14 amino acids. As DNA, the CDR3 is TGTGCCAGCAGCTTAGCCGGGACAGACTACGAGCAGTACTTC. This encodes CASSLAGTDYEQYF. The full variable domain, with the rest looked up from reference TRBV11-2 and TRBJ2-7, is EAGVAQSPRYKIIEKRQSVAFWCNPISGHATLYWYQQILGQGPKLLIQFQNNGVVDDSQLPKDRFSAERLKGVDSTLKIQPAKLEDSAVYLCASSLAGTDYEQYFGPGTRLTVT.

The J gene is TRBJ2-7, the V gene TRBV27, with TRBD1 identical over 9 bases. Per germline, CDR1 MNHEY and CDR2 SMNVEV (reference sequence). Trimming cost V 5 bases and J 3 bases; bases outside gene matches: 8. This CDR3 comprises 15 residues. CDR3 protein: CASSPGTGFRYEQYF. The CDR3 DNA reads TGTGCCAGCAGTCCCGGGACAGGGTTTCGCTACGAGCAGTACTTC.

The V gene is TRBV7-2, the J gene TRBJ2-7; 9 bases match TRBD2. The CDR3 runs to 16 residues. CDR1 and CDR2 (germline): SGHTA, FQGNSA. V lost 5 bases and J lost 3; bases outside the gene matches: 11. The CDR3 DNA follows: TGTGCCAGCAGCCGGACCCTAGCGGGACGATTCTACGAGCAGTACTTC. It codes for CASSRTLAGRFYEQYF.

The chain recombines TRBV4-3 with TRBJ1-1, with 9 bases fitting TRBD1. V gave up 4 bases and J gave up 6 bases; unmatched junction bases: 9. From germline, CDR1 is LGHNA and CDR2 YSLEER. The CDR3 is 15 amino acids. The CDR3 is CASSLGDRDGPEAFF. The CDR3 DNA sequence: TGCGCCAGCAGCCTAGGGGACAGGGACGGCCCTGAAGCTTTCTTT.

This clone came up a few times. V and J are TRBV5-1 and TRBJ2-1; D may be TRBD1 (6 bases). V was trimmed by 1 base and J by 12 bases, leaving 14 bases between them. CDR3 length equals 13 residues. Germline V gene sequence: CDR1 SGHRS, CDR2 YFSETQ. The DNA for the CDR3 is TGCGCCAGCAGCTTGACAGGGATAGGGTTGCAGTTCTTC. Protein sequence: CASSLTGIGLQFF.

The chain combines TRBV29-1 with TRBJ2-1, with 8 bases lining up with TRBD2. The V gene's germline CDR1 is SQVTM and CDR2 ANQGSEA. This CDR3 has 14 amino acids. Losses at the gene ends were 7 bases for V and 2 bases for J; bases not matched to a gene: 7. CDR3 sequence (DNA): TGCAGCGCCCGAGGCGGGGGGCCCTACAATGAGCAGTTCTTC. Residues: CSARGGGPYNEQFF.

The rearrangement joins TRBV6-6 to TRBJ1-2; 9 bases agree with TRBD1. V was pared by 5 bases and J by 5 bases, with 3 bases of the junction left unmatched. The germline CDR1 and CDR2 sequences are MNHNY and SVGAGI (reference sequence). This CDR3 contains 13 residues. As DNA, the CDR3 is TGTGCCAGCAGTGAGACAGGGGGTTATGGCTACACCTTC. Translation gives CASSETGGYGYTF.

The chain carries TRBV7-6 and TRBJ2-7; D gene uncertain. Germline V lookup: CDR1 SGHVS, CDR2 FNYEAQ. This CDR3 contains 13 residues. V lost 1 base to trimming and J lost 3 bases, with 7 bases between them. The CDR3 protein is CASSLGLGYEQYF. CDR3 in DNA: TGTGCCAGCAGCTTAGGTCTCGGCTACGAGCAGTACTTC.

The chain is built from TRBV9 and TRBJ2-1; TRBD2 might be the D (5 bases). This CDR3 is 15 amino acids long. Germline V gene sequence: CDR1 SGDLS, CDR2 YYNGEE. The V and J ends lost 2 bases and 9 bases respectively, with 18 bases between them. The CDR3 nucleotides are TGTGCCAGCAGCGTTCAGCCTAGCATTATTTCTGAGCAGTTCTTC. Amino acids: CASSVQPSIISEQFF.

The V call is TRBV19, the J call TRBJ1-1, with 8 bases matching TRBD1. The ends lost 2 bases at V and 6 bases at J; junction bases unmatched: 8. The CDR3 covers 15 residues. Germline V CDR1 and CDR2: LNHDA, SQIVND (reference sequence). The CDR3 loop reads CASSISRGQGSEAFF. The CDR3 DNA reads TGTGCCAGTAGTATATCCAGGGGGCAGGGATCTGAAGCTTTCTTT.

The gene calls are TRBV11-1 and TRBJ2-1; D remains unclear. Trimming took off 4 bases at V and 4 bases at J, with 8 bases between the two ends. The CDR3 is 13 amino acids. Germline assignment: CDR1 SGHAT and CDR2 FQDESV (reference sequence). CDR3 DNA: TGTGCCAGCAGCTCTACAGATTACAATGAGCAGTTCTTC. It codes for CASSSTDYNEQFF.

The genes are TRBV30 and TRBJ2-7, with 9 bases lining up with TRBD1. Germline V gene lookup returns CDR1 GTSNPN and CDR2 SVGIG (reference sequence). This CDR3 has 15 residues. Unmatched junction bases numbered 10, after V lost 1 base and J lost 6 bases. The CDR3 coding sequence is TGTGCCTGGAGTGAACCGGGACAGGGACTCCGCGAGCAGTACTTC. The encoded protein is CAWSEPGQGLREQYF.